These 29 T cell receptor beta chains were sequenced from one sample in a study of blood T cells in healthy people across ages. Using a J-beta primer mix together with a sample-barcoded 5' primer, a second PCR was run for about 6 to 12 cycles. One entry per CDR3 protein, called by TCRdb with MiXCR from the 5' RACE reads. The sample carries some 1.5 million distinct CDR3 sequences, 28% recorded once. Sequenced: blood. These receptors came from a woman aged 25-40 years in good health.

The V call is TRBV28, the J call TRBJ1-4, with no clear D. Germline V gene lookup returns CDR1 MDHEN and CDR2 SYDVKM. The CDR3 is made up of 14 amino acids. Trimming stripped 2 bases from V and 8 bases from J, with 12 bases between. This CDR3 reads CASSLGVTSEKLFF. The DNA of the CDR3 is TGTGCCAGCAGTTTAGGGGTGACCAGCGAAAAACTGTTTTTT.

This chain uses TRBV5-5 with TRBJ1-5; D remains ambiguous. V gave up 7 bases and J gave up 4 bases, with 18 bases separating them. This CDR3 region has 15 residues. Germline CDR1 SGHKS, CDR2 YYEKEE (reference sequence). DNA of the CDR3: TGTGCCAGCGCAACCATTCAGTCGCTTAATCAGCCCCAGCATTTT. It codes for CASATIQSLNQPQHF.

This chain links TRBV7-2 with TRBJ2-3; 8 nucleotides align to TRBD2. This CDR3 comprises 14 residues. V trimming: 7 bases; J trimming: 5 bases; junction bases outside the gene matches: 8. Germline CDR1 is SGHTA and CDR2 is FQGNSA. In DNA form, the CDR3 reads TGTGCCAGCACCCCGGGGGGGAGGTTAGATACGCAGTATTTT. Amino acid sequence: CASTPGGRLDTQYF.

This rearrangement joins TRBV10-3 to TRBJ2-5, with D perhaps assigned TRBD1 or TRBD2 (5 bases each). Germline CDR1 and CDR2: ENHRY and SYGVKD. The length of the CDR3 is 14 residues. V lost 3 bases, J lost 3 bases, and 11 bases lay in between. The CDR3 coding sequence is TGTGCCATCAGTGACGTGGGACGCAAAGAGACCCAGTACTTC. Its protein product is CAISDVGRKETQYF.

In its sample, this clonotype was seen once. The chain links TRBV12-3 or TRBV12-4 to TRBJ1-5; D is perhaps TRBD1 (6 bases). V lost 6 bases, J lost 1 base, and 13 bases lay in between. The length of the CDR3 is 15 residues. The CDR3 loop reads CASRMGGPSNQPQHF. CDR3 sequence (DNA): TGTGCCAGCAGGATGGGGGGGCCGAGCAATCAGCCCCAGCATTTT.

This clonotype has a single count. The chain recombines TRBV20-1 with TRBJ1-1, with 7 bases matching TRBD1. Germline-derived CDR1 and CDR2 are DFQATT and SNEGSKA (reference sequence). Trimming cost V 0 bases and J 4 bases; bases outside gene matches: 8. This CDR3 has 15 amino acids. This CDR3 is CSARDYRGAATEAFF. The CDR3 region has the DNA TGCAGTGCTAGAGATTACAGGGGCGCGGCCACTGAAGCTTTCTTT.

This clonotype was picked up many times. The chain joins TRBV20-1 to TRBJ2-4; D not certain. Trimming left V 3 bases short and J 5 bases short, with 8 bases between. This CDR3 is built from 12 residues. CDR1 is DFQATT, CDR2 SNEGSKA, per germline (reference sequence). CDR3 protein: CSASGGENIQYF. CDR3 DNA: TGCAGTGCTAGCGGTGGGGAAAACATTCAGTACTTC.

V and J are TRBV4-1 and TRBJ2-6; 7 bases map to TRBD1. After removal of 1 base from V and 4 bases from J, the junction contained 1 base not matched to a gene. The CDR3 covers 15 residues. CDR1 is MGHRA, CDR2 YSYEKL, per germline. The CDR3 DNA follows: TGCGCCAGCAGCCAAGCCAGGGGGGGGGCCAACGTCCTGACTTTC. Encoded protein: CASSQARGGANVLTF.

This clonotype was found a few times. The chain links TRBV29-1 to TRBJ2-7; 9 nucleotides line up with TRBD2. The CDR3 runs 13 residues. The V and J ends lost 7 bases and 2 bases, in that order; junction bases with no gene match: 6. Germline CDR1 reads SQVTM; CDR2 reads ANQGSEA. The CDR3 here is CSAASGTTYEQYF. CDR3 coding DNA: TGCAGCGCCGCTAGCGGGACCACCTACGAGCAGTACTTC.

J is TRBJ1-1 and V is TRBV5-1; tentative D call: TRBD1 (6 bases). There are 18 residues in the CDR3. V was clipped by 0 bases and J by 1 base, with 19 bases between them. Germline V lookup: CDR1 SGHRS, CDR2 YFSETQ. The CDR3 reads CASSLEGQGWNKNTEAFF. The CDR3 nucleotides are TGCGCCAGCAGCTTGGAGGGTCAGGGGTGGAACAAGAACACTGAAGCTTTCTTT. The whole variable domain, remainder taken from reference TRBV5-1 and TRBJ1-1, is KAGVTQTPRYLIKTRGQQVTLSCSPISGHRSVSWYQQTPGQGLQFLFEYFSETQRNKGNFPGRFSGRQFSNSRSEMNVSTLELGDSALYLCASSLEGQGWNKNTEAFFGQGTRLTVV.

This chain connects TRBV5-5 to TRBJ2-2; 16 nucleotides line up with TRBD2. The CDR3 loop spans 18 amino acids. V trimming: 6 bases; J trimming: 1 base; junction bases outside the gene matches: 6. CDR1 SGHKS and CDR2 YYEKEE come from the germline V gene (reference sequence). CDR3 residues: CASTGTSGREMNTGELFF. CDR3 bases: TGTGCCAGCACCGGGACTAGCGGGAGGGAGATGAACACCGGGGAGCTGTTTTTT.

The chain carries TRBV5-1 and TRBJ1-5; TRBD1 is a possible D gene (6 bases). The CDR3 loop spans 17 amino acids. Per the germline V gene, CDR1 is SGHRS and CDR2 is YFSETQ. The ends were cut back, 9 bases at V and 0 bases at J, with 22 bases in the middle. CDR3 coding DNA: TGCGCCAACTCTTCTGGGGGGCTGGCTTATAGCAATCAGCCCCAGCATTTT. Its protein product is CANSSGGLAYSNQPQHF. The whole variable domain, remainder taken from reference TRBV5-1 and TRBJ1-5, is KAGVTQTPRYLIKTRGQQVTLSCSPISGHRSVSWYQQTPGQGLQFLFEYFSETQRNKGNFPGRFSGRQFSNSRSEMNVSTLELGDSALYLCANSSGGLAYSNQPQHFGDGTRLSIL.

The chain uses TRBV18 and TRBJ2-7, with 11 bases matching TRBD1. With V trimmed by 6 bases and J by 6 bases, 13 bases remained unmatched. The CDR3 consists of 16 residues. Per the germline V gene, CDR1 is KGHSH and CDR2 is LQKENI. DNA of the CDR3: TGTGCCAGCTCTCTCAGTCCCGGGACAGGGGGGGGCGAGCAGTACTTC. It specifies CASSLSPGTGGGEQYF.

The V gene is TRBV7-3, the J gene TRBJ1-5; D not certain. The CDR3 totals 14 residues. Trimming took 1 base from V and 4 from J, leaving 8 bases between them. Per germline, CDR1 SGHTA and CDR2 FQGTGA. The CDR3 bases are TGTGCCAGCAGCTTAAATGGTCCGAATCAGCCCCAGCATTTT. Protein: CASSLNGPNQPQHF.

This clonotype was counted a few times. J is TRBJ2-5 and V is TRBV7-8, with 8 bases fitting TRBD2. The germline CDR1 and CDR2 sequences are SGHVS and FQNEAQ. This CDR3 has 16 amino acids. The J segment lost 1 base and the V segment lost 7 bases, leaving 11 bases of the junction unmatched. CDR3 in amino acids: CASKVTSGHLQETQYF. The CDR3 DNA is TGTGCCAGCAAAGTCACTAGCGGACACCTCCAAGAGACCCAGTACTTC.

There are many counts of this clonotype. The V and J genes are TRBV5-1 and TRBJ2-7; D may be TRBD2 (6 bases). V was clipped by 2 bases and J by 5 bases, with 8 bases between them. The CDR3 totals 12 residues. Germline V CDR1 and CDR2: SGHRS, YFSETQ. The DNA of the CDR3 is TGCGCCAGCAGCTTACCGGGGGACGAGCAGTACTTC. This gives the protein CASSLPGDEQYF.

On this clonotype: This clone may be a read error of a much larger clone one base away. The gene calls are TRBV20-1 and TRBJ2-3; 12 positions agree with TRBD2. This CDR3 region has 14 residues. Per germline, CDR1 DFQATT and CDR2 SNEGSKA (reference sequence). The CDR3 nucleotides read TGCAGTGCTCGGACTAGCGGGGATGCAGATACGCAGTGTTTT. It encodes CSARTSGDADTQCF.

This clonotype has a handful of counts. V is TRBV5-1 and J is TRBJ2-1, with 10 bases aligning to TRBD1. The J call is in doubt because the DNA end fits TRBJ2-7 better. CDR1 is SGHRS and CDR2 is YFSETQ in the germline V gene. This CDR3 has 19 residues. The CDR3 DNA follows: TGCGCCAGCAGCCCGGACAGGGGGAAACGCCTTGTCTCCTACAATGAGCAGTACTTC. This encodes CASSPDRGKRLVSYNEQYF.

This clonotype was picked up a small number of times. CDR3 DNA sequence: TGCGCCAGCAGCTTGGATGGCAGGGGGGACTATGGCTACACCTTC. This sequence encodes CASSLDGRGDYGYTF. The chain carries TRBV5-1 and TRBJ1-2; 7 bases fit TRBD1. Germline values: CDR1 SGHRS, CDR2 YFSETQ. The junction had 5 bases not matched to a gene; V was cut back by 0 bases and J by 3 bases. This CDR3 contains 15 residues.

V usage is TRBV5-1 and J usage is TRBJ2-1, with 8 bases lining up with TRBD1. The CDR3 sequence is 17 residues long. From germline, CDR1 is SGHRS and CDR2 YFSETQ. The J segment lost 7 bases and the V segment lost 0 bases, leaving 12 bases of the junction unmatched. The CDR3 here is CASSLGQGALLENEQFF. DNA for the CDR3: TGCGCCAGCAGCTTGGGGCAGGGGGCCCTCTTGGAGAATGAGCAGTTCTTC.

This clonotype was picked up a small number of times. V is TRBV14 and J is TRBJ1-1, with D hard to call. CDR3 length: 14 amino acids. Trimming cost V 6 bases and J 0 bases, with 11 bases left between them. Germline CDR1 SGHDN, CDR2 FVKESK. Written as DNA, the CDR3 is TGTGCCAGCAGACGCAGTGGGGTGAACACTGAAGCTTTCTTT. It encodes CASRRSGVNTEAFF.

This clonotype was detected a few times. An end of the junction differs from the germline gene, which may be a read error. The gene calls are TRBV28 and TRBJ1-5, with D unclear. CDR1 is MDHEN and CDR2 is SYDVKM in the germline V gene. The CDR3 spans 14 residues. The CDR3 loop reads CASRPRPFIKPRHF. CDR3 nucleotide sequence: TGTGCCAGCAGACCTAGACCTTTTATAAAGCCCCGGCATTTT.

The chain couples TRBV2 to TRBJ2-4; D gene unclear. CDR3 length: 14 amino acids. In germline, CDR1 is SNHLY, CDR2 FYNNEI. V lost 6 bases, J lost 1 base, and 10 bases lay in between. The CDR3 DNA reads as TGTGCCAGCAGGGCCTCGGAGGCCAAAAACATTCAGTACTTC. It translates to CASRASEAKNIQYF.

This clonotype was counted ten times or more. The chain links TRBV2 to TRBJ2-7, with 10 bases aligning to TRBD2. This CDR3 spans 14 amino acids. Per the germline V gene, CDR1 is SNHLY and CDR2 is FYNNEI. V lost 0 bases and J lost 7; bases outside the gene matches: 3. CDR3 in DNA: TGTGCCAGCAGTGAAGCGCCGACTAGCGGGGAGCAGTACTTC. It is translated as CASSEAPTSGEQYF. Full variable domain (remainder filled in from reference TRBV2 and TRBJ2-7): EPEVTQTPSHQVTQMGQEVILRCVPISNHLYFYWYRQILGQKVEFLVSFYNNEISEKSEIFDDQFSVERPDGSNFTLKIRSTKLEDSAMYFCASSEAPTSGEQYFGPGTRLTVT.

This sequence joins TRBV28 and TRBJ2-7; D may match TRBD1 or TRBD2 (5 bases each). The V gene's germline CDR1 is MDHEN and CDR2 SYDVKM. The CDR3 loop spans 16 amino acids. The V and J ends lost 2 bases and 1 base respectively, with 15 bases between them. Here the CDR3 reads CASSLNGDGASYEQYF. For the CDR3, the DNA is TGTGCCAGCAGTTTAAATGGGGACGGAGCATCCTACGAGCAGTACTTC.

The chain links TRBV12-3 or TRBV12-4 to TRBJ1-1, with a possible D match to TRBD1 (6 bases). The ends were cut back, 10 bases at V and 2 bases at J, with 14 bases in the middle. There are 13 residues in the CDR3. The CDR3 DNA reads TGTGCCAACAGGGCGGGTCGAAACACTGAAGCTTTCTTT. Translation: CANRAGRNTEAFF.

V is TRBV5-1 and J is TRBJ1-1; no clear D. This CDR3 comprises 13 residues. From germline, CDR1 is SGHRS and CDR2 YFSETQ. The V and J ends lost 5 bases and 7 bases respectively, with 15 bases between them. DNA for the CDR3: TGCGCCAGCAGAGAGGGTGGGAATCATGAAGCTTTCTTT. Encoded protein: CASREGGNHEAFF.

This clonotype was seen ten or more times. A read error may produce the germline difference seen at one junction end. J is TRBJ2-1 and V is TRBV5-1; a possible D gene is TRBD1 (5 bases). Per the germline V gene, CDR1 is SGHRS and CDR2 is YFSETQ. The CDR3 is made up of 14 amino acids. The CDR3 sequence: CASSPDSSYNEQFF. DNA of the CDR3: TGTGCCAGCAGTCCCGACAGCTCCTACAATGAGCAGTTCTTC.

This clonotype has a count of ten or more. J is TRBJ2-7 and V is TRBV7-2; D possibly matches TRBD1 or TRBD2 (5 bases each). In germline, CDR1 is SGHTA, CDR2 FQGNSA. The V end lost 5 bases, the J end lost 5 bases, and 19 bases lay between the germline ends. The CDR3 extends over 15 amino acids. The CDR3 reads CASSHYRGRGDEQYF. The CDR3 nucleotides read TGTGCCAGCAGCCATTACCGGGGTAGGGGAGACGAGCAGTACTTC.